This TCR beta chain was captured in a study of PD-1 blockade in classical Hodgkin lymphoma. Trimming took off 8 bases at V and 0 bases at J, with 12 bases between the two ends. Germline V gene data show CDR1 as MDHEN and CDR2 as SYDVKM. This CDR3 is 14 amino acids long. Produced via immunoSEQ multiplex PCR; TCRdb's table is partial and in-frame only. The sample has some 13,000 clones, around 83% seen once. Each of the patients experienced relapse following autologous stem cell transplantation, and their brentuximab vedotin exposure differed. Turning to this clone: What it binds is not known.

Study observations and caveats: Still unresolved is the cause of the repertoire differences, which may be disease activity or prior therapy. Prior to therapy, complete responders displayed diversity much like that of newly diagnosed patients. Nivolumab initiation under 1 year post-ASCT meant exclusion.

The input for sequencing was peripheral blood mononuclear cells (PBMCs), taken at baseline. This sequence was found in a human donor with classical Hodgkin lymphoma. This chain uses TRBV28 with TRBJ2-3, with no clear D. For the CDR3, the DNA is TGTGCCAGCCAGGTTACACTAAGCACAGATACGCAGTATTTT. Protein sequence: CASQVTLSTDTQYF.